The 8 T cell receptor beta chains reported below all come from one sample, sequenced in a study of T cell clonotyping in hematopoietic cell transplantation. The assay was immunoSEQ multiplex PCR, and TCRdb's table has in-frame clones only and misses some. This table holds 15,000 to 20,000 clones, 71% found once. The sample comprised peripheral blood mononuclear cells. The receptors originated from a woman aged 55-69 years in good health. Some clones in this sample may be carry-over from other donors' samples.

The chain joins TRBV7-8 to TRBJ1-4; D not certain. This CDR3 comprises 14 residues. V lost 3 bases, J lost 6 bases, and 11 bases lay in between. Germline V gene sequence: CDR1 SGHVS, CDR2 FQNEAQ. DNA of the CDR3: TGTGCCAGCAGCTTGTGGGTGGAGGATGAAAAACTGTTTTTT. Translation gives CASSLWVEDEKLFF. The entire variable domain, with the rest obtained from reference TRBV7-8 and TRBJ1-4, is as follows: GAGVSQSPRYKVAKRGQDVALRCDPISGHVSLFWYQQALGQGPEFLTYFQNEAQLDKSGLPSDRFFAERPEGSVSTLKIQRTQQEDSAVYLCASSLWVEDEKLFFGSGTQLSVL.

This clone was observed once. This chain uses TRBV5-1 with TRBJ2-3; a possible D gene is TRBD1 (5 bases). There are 13 residues in the CDR3. Trimming stripped 2 bases from V and 4 bases from J, with 8 bases between. CDR1 SGHRS and CDR2 YFSETQ come from the germline V gene. This CDR3 is CASSFQGADTQYF. CDR3 nucleotides: TGCGCCAGCAGCTTTCAGGGTGCAGATACGCAGTATTTT.

The chain combines TRBV10-3 with TRBJ1-2; D remains unclear. The CDR3 totals 14 residues. Trimming removed 4 bases at V and 1 base at J, with 10 bases between. CDR1 and CDR2 (germline): ENHRY, SYGVKD. The CDR3 DNA sequence: TGTGCCATCAGTGTTCTTCCCGTTAACTATGGCTACACCTTC. It specifies CAISVLPVNYGYTF.

CDR3 DNA: TGTGCCAGCAGCTTCGACAGTAAGGCTGAAGCTTTCTTT. This translates into CASSFDSKAEAFF. The chain combines TRBV7-3 with TRBJ1-1; D possibly corresponds to TRBD1 (5 bases). In germline, CDR1 is SGHTA, CDR2 FQGTGA. Trimming took off 3 bases at V and 6 bases at J, with 11 bases between the two ends. This CDR3 has 13 residues.

V is TRBV7-2 and J is TRBJ1-1, with 7 nucleotides matching TRBD1. This CDR3 is built from 17 residues. Germline CDR1 is SGHTA and CDR2 is FQGNSA. The J segment lost 4 bases and the V segment lost 5 bases, leaving 16 bases of the junction unmatched. Here the CDR3 reads CASSQQLTGDGGTEAFF. CDR3 nucleotide sequence: TGTGCCAGCAGCCAACAACTTACAGGGGATGGGGGCACTGAAGCTTTCTTT.

The gene calls are TRBV9 and TRBJ2-7; D not certain. V lost 0 bases and J lost 3, with 7 bases in between. Germline values: CDR1 SGDLS, CDR2 YYNGEE. The CDR3 sequence is 13 residues long. Here the CDR3 reads CASSVGPNYEQYF. Here the CDR3 DNA reads TGTGCCAGCAGCGTAGGTCCAAACTACGAGCAGTACTTC.

The table lists this clone with a count of one. The rearrangement joins TRBV13 to TRBJ2-7; unclear D gene. This CDR3 spans 15 amino acids. Germline assignment: CDR1 PRHDT and CDR2 FYEKMQ (reference sequence). The ends were cut back, 7 bases at V and 3 bases at J, with 19 bases in the middle. CDR3 region: CASTQFYAAHYEQYF. The CDR3 nucleotides are TGTGCCAGCACCCAGTTTTACGCGGCCCACTACGAGCAGTACTTC. The full variable domain, with the rest looked up from reference TRBV13 and TRBJ2-7, is AAGVIQSPRHLIKEKRETATLKCYPIPRHDTVYWYQQGPGQDPQFLISFYEKMQSDKGSIPDRFSAQQFSDYHSELNMSSLELGDSALYFCASTQFYAAHYEQYFGPGTRLTVT.

The V and J genes are TRBV5-1 and TRBJ1-4; the D is unclear. V was cut by 7 bases and J by 3 bases, with 16 bases left in between. This CDR3 spans 15 amino acids. From germline, CDR1 is SGHRS and CDR2 YFSETQ. In DNA form, the CDR3 reads TGCGCCAGCTCGCACGGGGAAGTAGCTAATGAAAAACTGTTTTTT. Protein product: CASSHGEVANEKLFF.